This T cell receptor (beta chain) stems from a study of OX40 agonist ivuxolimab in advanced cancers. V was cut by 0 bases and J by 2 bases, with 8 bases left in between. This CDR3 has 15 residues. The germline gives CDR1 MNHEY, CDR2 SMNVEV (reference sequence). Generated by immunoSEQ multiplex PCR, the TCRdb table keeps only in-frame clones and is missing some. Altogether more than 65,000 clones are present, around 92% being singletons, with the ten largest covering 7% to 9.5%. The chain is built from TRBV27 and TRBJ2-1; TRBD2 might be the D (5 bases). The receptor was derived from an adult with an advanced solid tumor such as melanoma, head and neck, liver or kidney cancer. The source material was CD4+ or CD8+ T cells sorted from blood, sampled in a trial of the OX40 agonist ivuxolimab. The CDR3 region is CASSLSGETYNEQFF. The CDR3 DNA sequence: TGTGCCAGCAGTTTATCCGGGGAAACCTACAATGAGCAGTTCTTC.